The 15 T cell receptor beta chains below were found in one sample sequenced in a study of cytomegalovirus exposure and HLA in healthy donors. Generated by immunoSEQ multiplex PCR, the TCRdb table keeps only in-frame clones and is missing some. The table lists roughly 60,000 clones, approximately 96% of them singletons. The sample comprised PBMCs. These receptors all come from a man aged 18 to 30 in good health and CMV-seronegative.

This clone appeared once. The CDR3 reads CASSPGEAYSYNEQFF. The CDR3 DNA is TGCGCCAGCAGCCCCGGTGAAGCTTACTCCTACAATGAGCAGTTCTTC. V usage is TRBV5-1 and J usage is TRBJ2-1; unclear D gene. Looked up from germline, CDR1 is SGHRS and CDR2 is YFSETQ. The V end was cut by 4 bases, the J end by 0 bases, with 14 bases between. The CDR3 is made up of 16 amino acids. Complete variable domain (other parts from reference TRBV5-1 and TRBJ2-1): KAGVTQTPRYLIKTRGQQVTLSCSPISGHRSVSWYQQTPGQGLQFLFEYFSETQRNKGNFPGRFSGRQFSNSRSEMNVSTLELGDSALYLCASSPGEAYSYNEQFFGPGTRLTVL.

This sequence joins TRBV7-9 and TRBJ1-1; 7 nucleotides line up with TRBD1. This CDR3 is built from 14 residues. J lost 3 bases, V lost 2 bases, and 3 bases had no gene match. Germline V gene lookup returns CDR1 SEHNR and CDR2 FQNEAQ (reference sequence). CDR3: CASSLQGEDTEAFF. CDR3 in DNA: TGTGCCAGCAGCTTACAGGGGGAGGACACTGAAGCTTTCTTT. The complete variable domain, with remaining parts taken from reference TRBV7-9 and TRBJ1-1, reads DTGVSQNPRHKITKRGQNVTFRCDPISEHNRLYWYRQTLGQGPEFLTYFQNEAQLEKSRLLSDRFSAERPKGSFSTLEIQRTEQGDSAMYLCASSLQGEDTEAFFGQGTRLTVV.

The chain recombines TRBV6-6 with TRBJ2-1; possibly TRBD1 for D (5 bases). CDR3 length: 14 amino acids. The ends were cut back, 2 bases at V and 7 bases at J, with 12 bases in the middle. Germline V gene data show CDR1 as MNHNY and CDR2 as SVGAGI (reference sequence). The CDR3 protein is CASSYRAQANEQFF. The CDR3 DNA sequence: TGTGCCAGCAGTTACCGGGCACAGGCGAATGAGCAGTTCTTC.

This chain links TRBV6-5 with TRBJ2-7; D may be TRBD2 (6 bases). Trimming shortened V by 5 bases and J by 0 bases, and 14 bases separated the two germline ends. Germline values: CDR1 MNHEY, CDR2 SVGAGI. This CDR3 spans 15 amino acids. The CDR3 loop reads CASSGQAGPSYEQYF. The CDR3 DNA follows: TGTGCCAGCAGTGGCCAAGCGGGTCCCTCCTACGAGCAGTACTTC.

The chain couples TRBV28 to TRBJ1-1; no clear D gene. Between the trimmed V and J ends, which lost 5 bases and 7 bases, there was a span of 11 bases. CDR1 and CDR2 from the germline V gene are MDHEN and SYDVKM. The CDR3 has 12 amino acids. CDR3 coding DNA: TGTGCCAGCAGTCCGGTGAGCCTTGAAGCTTTCTTT. Translation gives CASSPVSLEAFF.

V is TRBV28 and J is TRBJ2-1; D uncertain. The CDR3 covers 12 residues. CDR1 is MDHEN and CDR2 is SYDVKM in the germline V gene. V was trimmed by 5 bases and J by 5 bases, leaving 7 bases between them. The CDR3 nucleotides are TGTGCCAGCAGTCTAGTAGACAATGAGCAGTTCTTC. It is translated as CASSLVDNEQFF.

The rearrangement joins TRBV28 to TRBJ2-5, with D uncertain. Germline-derived CDR1 and CDR2 are MDHEN and SYDVKM. CDR3 length: 13 amino acids. Deletions cut 2 bases from V and 3 bases from J, with 7 bases between. CDR3 sequence reads: CASSLSAKETQYF. The CDR3 bases are TGTGCCAGCAGTTTAAGCGCCAAAGAGACCCAGTACTTC.

This sequence joins TRBV19 and TRBJ1-5; a possible D gene is TRBD1 (5 bases). Looked up from germline, CDR1 is LNHDA and CDR2 is SQIVND (reference sequence). The CDR3 runs to 16 residues. Trimming took off 2 bases at V and 1 base at J, with 12 bases between the two ends. This chain's CDR3 is CASSISGVRSNQPQHF. DNA of the CDR3: TGTGCCAGTAGTATATCGGGGGTAAGGAGCAATCAGCCCCAGCATTTT.

The rearrangement joins TRBV7-8 to TRBJ2-1; TRBD2 might be the D (5 bases). The CDR3 runs 15 residues. Germline CDR1 reads SGHVS; CDR2 reads FQNEAQ. V was trimmed by 5 bases and J by 3 bases, leaving 14 bases between them. CDR3 sequence reads: CASSPGLALYNEQFF. In DNA, the CDR3 is TGTGCCAGCAGCCCAGGTTTAGCGCTCTACAATGAGCAGTTCTTC.

The sample holds one count of this clone. The rearrangement uses TRBV5-1 and TRBJ2-1, with D uncertain. Germline lookup yields CDR1 SGHRS and CDR2 YFSETQ. This CDR3 spans 11 amino acids. The V end lost 4 bases, the J end lost 9 bases, and 8 bases lay between the germline ends. CDR3 loop: CASSERGEQFF. In DNA form, the CDR3 reads TGCGCCAGCAGCGAGCGCGGTGAGCAGTTCTTC.

CDR3 residues: CASSSRTAGRSVGFTEAFF. CDR3 sequence (DNA): TGCGCCAGCAGCTCCCGTACGGCGGGGAGGTCAGTCGGGTTCACTGAAGCTTTCTTT. The chain joins TRBV5-1 to TRBJ1-1; no clear D gene. The germline gives CDR1 SGHRS, CDR2 YFSETQ. This CDR3 has 19 amino acids. V was shortened by 3 bases and J by 4 bases, with 28 bases between the two germline ends.

V and J are TRBV29-1 and TRBJ2-5; 11 bases are a match to TRBD2. The CDR3 loop spans 15 amino acids. In germline, CDR1 is SQVTM, CDR2 ANQGSEA. V was clipped by 6 bases and J by 1 base; unmatched bases: 7. This chain's CDR3 is CSVAATSGTQETQYF. CDR3 coding DNA: TGCAGCGTCGCCGCGACTAGCGGGACCCAAGAGACCCAGTACTTC.

The chain joins TRBV6-1 to TRBJ2-1; 7 bases are a match to TRBD1. CDR1 is MNHNS, CDR2 SASEGT, per germline. V shed 5 bases and J 7 bases; nucleotides not matched to a gene: 8. The length of the CDR3 is 14 residues. The DNA of the CDR3 is TGTGCCAGCAGTAAAACGACAGGGTGGAATGAGCAGTTCTTC. Amino acid sequence: CASSKTTGWNEQFF.

This clone was observed once. The chain recombines TRBV6-1 with TRBJ2-2; D perhaps matches TRBD2 (5 bases). V was trimmed by 8 bases and J by 1 base, leaving 11 bases between them. CDR3 size: 14 residues. Germline V gene data show CDR1 as MNHNS and CDR2 as SASEGT. The CDR3 DNA reads TGTGCCAGCCTTGGACTGTGGAACACCGGGGAGCTGTTTTTT. Protein sequence: CASLGLWNTGELFF.

The chain has TRBV2 and TRBJ2-7, with D maybe TRBD1 (6 bases). The CDR3 runs to 14 residues. Germline loops: CDR1 SNHLY, CDR2 FYNNEI. The V and J ends lost 6 bases and 1 base respectively, with 13 bases between them. Here the CDR3 reads CASSRGGLSYEQYF. CDR3 sequence (DNA): TGTGCCAGCAGCAGGGGTGGTTTGTCCTACGAGCAGTACTTC.